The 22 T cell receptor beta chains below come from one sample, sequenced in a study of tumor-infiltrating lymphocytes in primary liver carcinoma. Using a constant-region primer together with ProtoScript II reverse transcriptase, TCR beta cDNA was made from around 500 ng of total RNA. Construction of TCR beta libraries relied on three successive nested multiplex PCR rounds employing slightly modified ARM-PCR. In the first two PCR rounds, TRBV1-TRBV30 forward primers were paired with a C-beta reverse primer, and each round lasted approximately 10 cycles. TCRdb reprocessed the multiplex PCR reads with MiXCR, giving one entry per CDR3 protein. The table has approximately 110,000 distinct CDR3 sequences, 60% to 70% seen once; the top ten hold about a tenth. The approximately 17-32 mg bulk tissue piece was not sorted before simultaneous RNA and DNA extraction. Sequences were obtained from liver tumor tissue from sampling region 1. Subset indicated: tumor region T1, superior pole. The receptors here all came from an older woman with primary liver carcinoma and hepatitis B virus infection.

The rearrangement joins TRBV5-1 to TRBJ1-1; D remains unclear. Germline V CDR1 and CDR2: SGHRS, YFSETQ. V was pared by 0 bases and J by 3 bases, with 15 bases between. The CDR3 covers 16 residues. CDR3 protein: CASSLGSGRADTEAFF. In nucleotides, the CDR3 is TGCGCCAGCAGCTTGGGGTCGGGGAGAGCCGACACTGAAGCTTTCTTT.

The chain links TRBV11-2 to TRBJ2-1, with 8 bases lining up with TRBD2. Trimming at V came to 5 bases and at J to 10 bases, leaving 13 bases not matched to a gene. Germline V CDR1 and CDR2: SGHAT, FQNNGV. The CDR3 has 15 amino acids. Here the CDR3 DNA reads TGTGCCAGCAGCGTAACTAGCGGTCTGATGTCGGAGCAGTTCTTC. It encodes CASSVTSGLMSEQFF.

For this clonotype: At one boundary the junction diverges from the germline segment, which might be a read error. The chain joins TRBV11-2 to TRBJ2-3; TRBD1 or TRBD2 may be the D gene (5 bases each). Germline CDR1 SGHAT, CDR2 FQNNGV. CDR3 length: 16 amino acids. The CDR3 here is CASSLAGAGVTDMQYF. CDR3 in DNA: TGTGCCAGCAGCTTAGCTGGGGCCGGGGTCACAGATATGCAGTATTTT.

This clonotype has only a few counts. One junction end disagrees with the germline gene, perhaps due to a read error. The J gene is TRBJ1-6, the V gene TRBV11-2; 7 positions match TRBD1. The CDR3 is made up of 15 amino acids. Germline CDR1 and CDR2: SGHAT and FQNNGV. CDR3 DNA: TGTGGCAGCAGCATGGGACAGCACTATAATTCATCCCTCCACTTT. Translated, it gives CGSSMGQHYNSSLHF.

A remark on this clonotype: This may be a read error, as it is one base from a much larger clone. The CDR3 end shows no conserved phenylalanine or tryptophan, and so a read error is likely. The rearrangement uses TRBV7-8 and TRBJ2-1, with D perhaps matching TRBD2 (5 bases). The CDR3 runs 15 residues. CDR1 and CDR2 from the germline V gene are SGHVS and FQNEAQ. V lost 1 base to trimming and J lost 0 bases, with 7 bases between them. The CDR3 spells CASSLERSSYNEQFY. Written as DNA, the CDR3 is TGTGCCAGCAGCTTAGAGCGGAGCTCCTACAATGAGCAGTTCTAC.

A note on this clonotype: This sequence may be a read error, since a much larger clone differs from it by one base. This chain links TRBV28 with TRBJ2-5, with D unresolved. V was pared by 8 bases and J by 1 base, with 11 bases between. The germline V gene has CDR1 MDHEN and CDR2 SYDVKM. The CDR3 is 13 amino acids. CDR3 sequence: CASYPNTQETQYF. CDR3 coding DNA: TGTGCCAGCTATCCGAACACCCAAGAGACCCAGTACTTC.

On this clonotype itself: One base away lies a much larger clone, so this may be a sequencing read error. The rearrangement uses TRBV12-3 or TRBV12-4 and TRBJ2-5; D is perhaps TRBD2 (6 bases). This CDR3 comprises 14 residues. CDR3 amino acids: CASSRDFGREAQYF. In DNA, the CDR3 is TGTGCCAGCAGTAGGGACTTCGGCCGAGAGGCCCAGTACTTC.

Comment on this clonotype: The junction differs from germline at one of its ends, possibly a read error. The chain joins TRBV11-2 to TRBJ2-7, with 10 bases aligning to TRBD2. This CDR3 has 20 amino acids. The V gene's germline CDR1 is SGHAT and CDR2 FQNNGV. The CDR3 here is CASSLDVPGLASRNTYEQYF. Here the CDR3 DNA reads TGTGCCAGCAGCTTAGACGTCCCGGGACTAGCGTCTCGAAACACCTACGAGCAGTATTTC.

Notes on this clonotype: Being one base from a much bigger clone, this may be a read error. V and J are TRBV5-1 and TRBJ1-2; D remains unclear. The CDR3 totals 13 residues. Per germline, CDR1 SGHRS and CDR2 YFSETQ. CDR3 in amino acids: CASRMSGNYDYTF. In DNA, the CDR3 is TGCGCCAGCCGGATGTCGGGGAACTATGACTACACCTTC.

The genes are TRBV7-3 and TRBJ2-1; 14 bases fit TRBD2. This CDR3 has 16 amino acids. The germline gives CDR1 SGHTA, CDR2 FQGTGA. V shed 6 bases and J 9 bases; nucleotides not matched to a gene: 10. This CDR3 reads CASSGPGTSGRGEQFF. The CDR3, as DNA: TGTGCCAGCAGTGGCCCGGGGACTAGCGGGAGAGGTGAGCAGTTCTTC.

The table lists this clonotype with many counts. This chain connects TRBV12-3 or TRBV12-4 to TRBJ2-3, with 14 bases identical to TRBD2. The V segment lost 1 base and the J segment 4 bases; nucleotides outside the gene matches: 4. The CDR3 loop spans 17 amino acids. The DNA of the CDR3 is TGTGCCAGCAGTTTAGAAACGGGACTAGCGGGAGCAGATACGCAGTATTTT. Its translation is CASSLETGLAGADTQYF.

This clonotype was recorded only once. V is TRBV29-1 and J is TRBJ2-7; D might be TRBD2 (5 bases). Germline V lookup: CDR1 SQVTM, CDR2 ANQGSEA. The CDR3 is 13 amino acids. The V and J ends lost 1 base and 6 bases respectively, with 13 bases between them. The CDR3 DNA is TGCAGCGTTGAAGTTCGGGGTCCCTTCGAGCAGTACTTC. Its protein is CSVEVRGPFEQYF.

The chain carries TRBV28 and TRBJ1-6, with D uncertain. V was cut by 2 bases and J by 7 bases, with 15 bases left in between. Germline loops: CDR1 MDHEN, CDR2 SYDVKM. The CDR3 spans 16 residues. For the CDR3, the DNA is TGTGCCAGCAGTTTAATCGGCCAGGAGCTGAATTCACCCCTCCACTTT. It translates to CASSLIGQELNSPLHF. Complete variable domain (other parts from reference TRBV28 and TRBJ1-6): DVKVTQSSRYLVKRTGEKVFLECVQDMDHENMFWYRQDPGLGLRLIYFSYDVKMKEKGDIPEGYSVSREKKERFSLILESASTNQTSMYLCASSLIGQELNSPLHFGNGTRLTVT.

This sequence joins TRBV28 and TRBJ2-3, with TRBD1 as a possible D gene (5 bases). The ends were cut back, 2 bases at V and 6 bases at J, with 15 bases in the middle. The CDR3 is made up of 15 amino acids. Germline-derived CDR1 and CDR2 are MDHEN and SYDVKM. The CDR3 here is CASSLEWKGVDTQYF. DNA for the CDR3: TGTGCCAGCAGTTTAGAATGGAAAGGGGTCGATACGCAGTATTTT.

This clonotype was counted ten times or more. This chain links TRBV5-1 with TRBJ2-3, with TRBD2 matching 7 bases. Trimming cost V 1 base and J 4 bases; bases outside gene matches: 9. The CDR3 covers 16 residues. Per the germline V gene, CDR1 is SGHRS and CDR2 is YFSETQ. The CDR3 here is CASSLLAGAVPDTQYF. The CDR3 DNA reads TGCGCCAGCAGCTTGTTGGCGGGAGCCGTCCCAGATACGCAGTATTTT.

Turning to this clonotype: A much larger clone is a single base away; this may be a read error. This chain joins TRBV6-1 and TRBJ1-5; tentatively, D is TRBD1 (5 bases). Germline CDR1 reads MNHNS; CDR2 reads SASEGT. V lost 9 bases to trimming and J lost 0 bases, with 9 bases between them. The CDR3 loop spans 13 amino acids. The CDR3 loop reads CARGGGSNQPQHF. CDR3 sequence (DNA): TGTGCCAGGGGGGGAGGTAGCAATCAGCCCCAGCATTTT.

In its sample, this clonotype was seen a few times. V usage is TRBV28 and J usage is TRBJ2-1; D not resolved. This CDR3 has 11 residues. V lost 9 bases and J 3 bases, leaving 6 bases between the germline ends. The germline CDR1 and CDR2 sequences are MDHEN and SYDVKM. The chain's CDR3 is CARSRYNEQFF. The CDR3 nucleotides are TGTGCCAGGAGTCGCTACAATGAGCAGTTCTTC.

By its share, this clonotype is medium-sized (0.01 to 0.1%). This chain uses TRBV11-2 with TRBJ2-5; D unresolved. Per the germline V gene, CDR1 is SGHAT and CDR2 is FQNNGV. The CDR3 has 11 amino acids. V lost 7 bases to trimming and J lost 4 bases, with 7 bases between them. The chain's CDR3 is CASKNTETQYF. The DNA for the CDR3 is TGTGCCAGCAAGAATACAGAGACCCAGTACTTC.

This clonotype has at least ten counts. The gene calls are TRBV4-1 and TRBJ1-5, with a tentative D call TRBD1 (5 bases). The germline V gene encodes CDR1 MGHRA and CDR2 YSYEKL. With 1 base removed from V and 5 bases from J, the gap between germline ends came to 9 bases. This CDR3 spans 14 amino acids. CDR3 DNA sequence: TGCGCCAGCAGCCAAGCCCCACAGGATCAGCCCCAGCATTTT. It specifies CASSQAPQDQPQHF.

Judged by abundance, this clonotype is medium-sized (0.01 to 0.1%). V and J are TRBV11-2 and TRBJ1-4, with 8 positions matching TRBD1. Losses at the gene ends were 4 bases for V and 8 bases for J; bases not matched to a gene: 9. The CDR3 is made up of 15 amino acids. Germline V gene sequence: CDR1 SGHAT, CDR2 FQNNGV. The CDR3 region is CASSWGDRRTEKLFF. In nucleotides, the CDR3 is TGTGCCAGCAGCTGGGGGGACAGGAGGACGGAAAAACTGTTTTTT.

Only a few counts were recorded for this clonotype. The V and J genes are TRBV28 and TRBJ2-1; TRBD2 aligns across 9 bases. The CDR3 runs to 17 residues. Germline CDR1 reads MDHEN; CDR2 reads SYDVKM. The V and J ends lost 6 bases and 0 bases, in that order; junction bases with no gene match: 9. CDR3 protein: CASSNRASGVSYNEQFF. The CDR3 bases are TGTGCCAGCAGCAATCGGGCTAGCGGGGTCTCCTACAATGAGCAGTTCTTC.

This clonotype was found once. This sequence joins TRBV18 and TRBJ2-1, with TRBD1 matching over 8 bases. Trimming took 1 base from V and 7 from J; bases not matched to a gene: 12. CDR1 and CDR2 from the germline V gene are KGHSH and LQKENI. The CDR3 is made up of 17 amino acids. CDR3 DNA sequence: TGTGCCAGCTCACCACTGACAGGGGCCCTACTGGGGAATGAGCAGTTCTTC. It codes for CASSPLTGALLGNEQFF.